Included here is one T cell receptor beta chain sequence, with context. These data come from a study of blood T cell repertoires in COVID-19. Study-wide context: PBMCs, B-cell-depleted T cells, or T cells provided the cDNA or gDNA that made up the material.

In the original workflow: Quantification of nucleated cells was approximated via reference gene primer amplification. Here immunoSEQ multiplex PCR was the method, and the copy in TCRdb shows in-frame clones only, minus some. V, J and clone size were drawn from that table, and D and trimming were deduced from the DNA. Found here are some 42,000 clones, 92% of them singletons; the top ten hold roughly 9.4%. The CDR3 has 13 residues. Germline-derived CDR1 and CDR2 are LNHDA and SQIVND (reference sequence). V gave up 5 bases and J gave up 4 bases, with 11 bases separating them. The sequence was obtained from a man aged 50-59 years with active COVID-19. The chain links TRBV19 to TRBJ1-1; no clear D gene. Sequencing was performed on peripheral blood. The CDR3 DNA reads TGTGCCAGTAGTTACAAGGACTTCACTGAAGCTTTCTTT. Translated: CASSYKDFTEAFF.